This TCR beta chain is drawn from a study of vaccination effects on CD4 cells after COVID-19. Study summary: Post-vaccine sampling occurred a median 72 days after the second dose. Overall study results and limits: Clones arising from infection and from vaccination showed marked clonal contraction late after vaccination.

CD4+ T cell isolation took place after 10 days of culture. Of the BNT162b2 and mRNA-1273 vaccines, participants received two doses of one or the other. No vaccinee had earlier SARS-CoV-2 infection, and nucleocapsid antibodies were negative. IL-2 medium was substituted for half the medium on days 3 and 7. Regarding this clone: Antigen: not known.

Data came from immunoSEQ multiplex PCR; TCRdb stores just in-frame clones and leaves some out. The sample shows around 66,000 clones, over 70% of them seen only once. V lost 1 base and J 6 bases, leaving 4 bases between the germline ends. This CDR3 has 12 residues. The germline V gene encodes CDR1 LGHDT and CDR2 YNNKEL (reference sequence). V gene TRBV3-1 (or the pseudogene TRBV3-2) combines with J gene TRBJ2-1; D unresolved. This receptor was identified in a human donor who received a COVID-19 vaccine. The specimen was CD4+ T cells from PBMCs cultured without peptide, collected after COVID-19 vaccination. The CDR3 coding sequence is TGTGCCAGCAGCCAAGGACCCAATGAGCAGTTCTTC. This encodes CASSQGPNEQFF.